What follows are 2 T cell receptor beta chains derived from one specimen sequenced in a study of blood T cell repertoires in COVID-19. Some clones are missing from TCRdb's copy, which holds only in-frame ones; the method was immunoSEQ multiplex PCR. The table shows more than 200,000 clones, with around 90% occurring only once. Specimen: peripheral blood. The receptor set was obtained from a human donor in a cohort sampled during active COVID-19.

Here the CDR3 DNA reads TGTGCCAGCAGCCAACAGGGGGCAAACTATGGCTACACCTTC. This sequence encodes CASSQQGANYGYTF. V is TRBV3-1 (or the pseudogene TRBV3-2) and J is TRBJ1-2; 8 nucleotides agree with TRBD1. After removal of 2 bases from V and 2 bases from J, the junction contained 1 base not matched to a gene. The CDR3 covers 14 residues. Per the germline V gene, CDR1 is LGHDT and CDR2 is YNNKEL (reference sequence).

This clone was counted between two and nine times. The chain uses TRBV30 and TRBJ1-5, with 8 bases matching TRBD1. Germline lookup yields CDR1 GTSNPN and CDR2 SVGIG (reference sequence). This CDR3 contains 16 residues. V was clipped by 2 bases and J by 4 bases; unmatched bases: 10. This chain's CDR3 is CAWSTWTGLENQPQHF. The DNA of the CDR3 is TGTGCCTGGAGTACTTGGACAGGGTTGGAAAATCAGCCCCAGCATTTT. The full variable domain, in which reference TRBV30 and TRBJ1-5 provide the parts outside the CDR3, is SQTIHQWPATLVQPVGSPLSLECTVEGTSNPNLYWYRQAAGRGLQLLFYSVGIGQISSEVPQNLSASRPQDRQFILSSKKLLLSDSGFYLCAWSTWTGLENQPQHFGDGTRLSIL.